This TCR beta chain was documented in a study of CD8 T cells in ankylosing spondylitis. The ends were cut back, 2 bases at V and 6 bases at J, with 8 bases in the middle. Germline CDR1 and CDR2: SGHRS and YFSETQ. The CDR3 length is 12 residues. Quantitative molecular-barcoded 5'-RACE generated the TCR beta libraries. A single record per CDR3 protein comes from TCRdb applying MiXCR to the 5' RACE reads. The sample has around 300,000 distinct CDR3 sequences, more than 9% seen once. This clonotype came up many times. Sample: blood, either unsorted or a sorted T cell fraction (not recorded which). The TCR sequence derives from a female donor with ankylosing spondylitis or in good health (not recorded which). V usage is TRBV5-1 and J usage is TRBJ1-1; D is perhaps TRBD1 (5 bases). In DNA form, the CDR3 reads TGCGCCAGCAGCTTCCCGGGGGCTGAAGCTTTCTTT. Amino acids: CASSFPGAEAFF.